Following are 21 T cell receptor beta chains from one sample sequenced in a study of identical twins. One entry per CDR3 protein, called by TCRdb with MiXCR from the 5' RACE reads. Of some 260,000 distinct CDR3 sequences listed, 11% to 15% are singletons. The source material was memory (CD45RO+) T cells sorted from blood. The origin of the receptors is a young woman in good health.

The chain couples TRBV11-2 to TRBJ2-1; 9 nucleotides align to TRBD1. Trimming took 5 bases from V and 6 from J; bases not matched to a gene: 8. CDR3 size: 15 residues. Germline CDR1 reads SGHAT; CDR2 reads FQNNGV. The CDR3 DNA reads as TGTGCCAGCAGCCACGGACAGGGGACGGTCAATGAGCAGTTCTTC. Protein sequence: CASSHGQGTVNEQFF.

The chain recombines TRBV9 with TRBJ2-4; the D gene is possibly TRBD1 (6 bases). The CDR3 is made up of 14 amino acids. V was trimmed by 4 bases and J by 4 bases, leaving 12 bases between them. Germline CDR1 SGDLS, CDR2 YYNGEE. The CDR3 loop reads CASSSGTLKNIQYF. Here the CDR3 DNA reads TGTGCCAGCAGCTCCGGGACACTTAAAAACATTCAGTACTTC.

This clonotype was counted a few times. The rearrangement links TRBV14 to TRBJ1-2, with unresolved D. From germline, CDR1 is SGHDN and CDR2 FVKESK. This CDR3 region has 12 residues. V lost 4 bases, J lost 7 bases, and 10 bases lay in between. The CDR3 nucleotides read TGTGCCAGCAGCCCTCAGGAGAGTGGCTACACCTTC. This encodes CASSPQESGYTF.

This chain connects TRBV20-1 to TRBJ2-1; 12 bases match TRBD2. This CDR3 spans 16 amino acids. Germline CDR1 reads DFQATT; CDR2 reads SNEGSKA (reference sequence). The V segment lost 6 bases and the J segment 3 bases; nucleotides outside the gene matches: 9. Written as DNA, the CDR3 is TGCAGTGCAACCCTAGCGGGGGGGCCGGGCTACAATGAGCAGTTCTTC. Its translation: CSATLAGGPGYNEQFF.

The J gene is TRBJ1-1, the V gene TRBV5-1; D unresolved. The CDR3 is 14 residues long. V was shortened by 0 bases and J by 1 base, with 7 bases between the two germline ends. Germline V gene lookup returns CDR1 SGHRS and CDR2 YFSETQ. CDR3 loop: CASSLESANTEAFF. CDR3 sequence (DNA): TGCGCCAGCAGCTTGGAGTCGGCGAACACTGAAGCTTTCTTT.

The chain joins TRBV20-1 to TRBJ2-7; TRBD1 or TRBD2 may be the D gene (5 bases each). Germline V gene lookup returns CDR1 DFQATT and CDR2 SNEGSKA (reference sequence). This CDR3 has 13 amino acids. Trimming removed 3 bases from V and 5 bases from J, with 14 bases in between. The CDR3 region is CSASGARVNEQYF. CDR3 nucleotides: TGCAGTGCTAGCGGGGCACGAGTCAACGAGCAGTACTTC.

This clonotype has at least ten counts. The J gene is TRBJ1-5, the V gene TRBV5-1; D is unresolved. The CDR3 is 14 amino acids. Germline loops: CDR1 SGHRS, CDR2 YFSETQ. Trimming took off 0 bases at V and 2 bases at J, with 6 bases between the two ends. The CDR3 sequence is CASSLGAGNQPQHF. The DNA for the CDR3 is TGCGCCAGCAGCTTGGGGGCGGGCAATCAGCCCCAGCATTTT.

V and J are TRBV3-1 and TRBJ2-7, with no clear D. Trimming took off 2 bases at V and 7 bases at J, with 9 bases between the two ends. Germline-derived CDR1 and CDR2 are LGHDT and YNNKEL (reference sequence). The length of the CDR3 is 12 residues. Written as DNA, the CDR3 is TGTGCCAGCAGCCAAATAGCCAGGGAGCAGTACTTC. The encoded protein is CASSQIAREQYF.

This rearrangement joins TRBV7-2 to TRBJ2-1; unclear D gene. Germline loops: CDR1 SGHTA, CDR2 FQGNSA. Trimming left V 5 bases short and J 3 bases short, with 5 bases between. This CDR3 is built from 12 residues. The CDR3 region is CASSPNYNEQFF. In DNA, the CDR3 is TGTGCCAGCAGCCCGAACTACAATGAGCAGTTCTTC.

The CDR3 region is CSVEGPAGMNTEAFF. The CDR3, as DNA: TGCAGCGTTGAAGGCCCGGCTGGTATGAACACTGAAGCTTTCTTT. This chain uses TRBV29-1 with TRBJ1-1; D uncertain. CDR3 length: 15 residues. Germline values: CDR1 SQVTM, CDR2 ANQGSEA. Trimming shortened V by 1 base and J by 0 bases, and 12 bases separated the two germline ends.

This clonotype showed up many times. CDR3 coding DNA: TGTGCCAGCAGTTTAGCTAGCGTGAGCGATGAGCAGTTCTTC. Protein product: CASSLASVSDEQFF. V is TRBV12-3 or TRBV12-4 and J is TRBJ2-1, with D tentatively TRBD2 (5 bases). CDR3 size: 14 residues. V was cut by 0 bases and J by 8 bases, with 11 bases left in between.

The chain recombines TRBV7-2 with TRBJ2-1; D is ambiguous. CDR3 length equals 13 residues. Trimming cost V 2 bases and J 3 bases, with 5 bases left between them. Germline V gives CDR1 SGHTA, CDR2 FQGNSA. The CDR3 region has the DNA TGTGCCAGCAGCTTAACGATCTACAATGAGCAGTTCTTC. Translated: CASSLTIYNEQFF.

This clonotype was found a few times. The chain combines TRBV18 with TRBJ2-1; 12 positions agree with TRBD2. The CDR3 is 17 amino acids. Trimming took 3 bases from V and 9 from J; bases not matched to a gene: 12. Germline CDR1 and CDR2: KGHSH and LQKENI. CDR3 in amino acids: CASSPQTSGSFHIEQFF. DNA for the CDR3: TGTGCCAGCTCACCGCAGACTAGCGGGAGTTTCCACATTGAGCAGTTCTTC.

This chain joins TRBV7-9 and TRBJ2-5; 9 nucleotides match TRBD2. Germline V gene lookup returns CDR1 SEHNR and CDR2 FQNEAQ (reference sequence). This CDR3 is built from 14 residues. After removal of 5 bases from V and 5 bases from J, the junction contained 6 bases not matched to a gene. The CDR3 is CASSPTSGLETQYF. CDR3 in DNA: TGTGCCAGCAGCCCGACTAGCGGCTTGGAGACCCAGTACTTC. The complete variable domain, with remaining parts taken from reference TRBV7-9 and TRBJ2-5, reads DTGVSQNPRHKITKRGQNVTFRCDPISEHNRLYWYRQTLGQGPEFLTYFQNEAQLEKSRLLSDRFSAERPKGSFSTLEIQRTEQGDSAMYLCASSPTSGLETQYFGPGTRLLVL.

Turning to this clonotype: A read error may account for a junction end that differs from germline. The chain couples TRBV7-9 to TRBJ2-7; no definite D call. CDR1 is SEHNR and CDR2 is FQNEAQ in the germline V gene (reference sequence). This CDR3 comprises 12 residues. The CDR3 loop is CASRKPPYEQYF. For the CDR3, the DNA is TGCGCCAGCAGGAAACCGCCCTACGAGCAGTACTTC. Full variable domain (remainder filled in from reference TRBV7-9 and TRBJ2-7): DTGVSQNPRHKITKRGQNVTFRCDPISEHNRLYWYRQTLGQGPEFLTYFQNEAQLEKSRLLSDRFSAERPKGSFSTLEIQRTEQGDSAMYLCASRKPPYEQYFGPGTRLTVT.

This clonotype has just a few counts. The V and J genes are TRBV20-1 and TRBJ1-1; 8 nucleotides agree with TRBD1. J was trimmed by 10 bases and V by 0 bases; bases with no gene match: 4. Per germline, CDR1 DFQATT and CDR2 SNEGSKA (reference sequence). The CDR3 covers 12 residues. CDR3 residues: CSAREGGTGAFF. CDR3 in DNA: TGCAGTGCTAGAGAAGGGGGGACAGGAGCTTTCTTT.

V gene TRBV6-5 combines with J gene TRBJ1-1; 9 bases align to TRBD1. CDR1 is MNHEY, CDR2 SVGAGI, per germline. This CDR3 has 12 residues. Germline trimming cut 11 bases from V and 6 bases from J; bases unmatched to any gene: 7. CDR3 DNA sequence: TGTGCCGTTGAGGGACAGGGTGCTGAAGCTTTCTTT. Encoded protein: CAVEGQGAEAFF.

The sample holds a few counts of this clonotype. The rearrangement links TRBV12-3 or TRBV12-4 to TRBJ2-3, with 7 bases that match TRBD1. V lost 7 bases and J lost 3; bases outside the gene matches: 4. This CDR3 comprises 13 residues. The CDR3, as DNA: TGTGCCAGCAATACACAGGGGACAGATACGCAGTATTTT. Translating it yields CASNTQGTDTQYF.

The chain joins TRBV2 to TRBJ1-5; D unclear. Germline lookup yields CDR1 SNHLY and CDR2 FYNNEI. V dropped 6 bases and J dropped 0 bases, with 12 bases sitting between them. The CDR3 is 15 amino acids. CDR3 in DNA: TGTGCCAGCAGCGCTTACACGAATAGCAATCAGCCCCAGCATTTT. Its protein product is CASSAYTNSNQPQHF.

This clonotype was detected only a few times. V usage is TRBV14 and J usage is TRBJ2-5; no reliable D call. V was pared by 3 bases and J by 7 bases, with 9 bases between. This CDR3 has 12 residues. Germline values: CDR1 SGHDN, CDR2 FVKESK. In DNA, the CDR3 is TGTGCCAGCAGCCAGAGTCCGGTGACCCAGTACTTC. The encoded protein is CASSQSPVTQYF.

This chain connects TRBV7-2 to TRBJ2-5; D remains ambiguous. The CDR3 totals 12 residues. V was pared by 8 bases and J by 5 bases, with 12 bases between. Germline CDR1 SGHTA, CDR2 FQGNSA. Here the CDR3 DNA reads TGTGCCAGCGGCCCGCCGTGGGAGACCCAGTACTTC. It encodes CASGPPWETQYF.